The clone carrying this T cell receptor (beta chain) was detected only once. Authors' analysis steps: The assay estimated nucleated cells by amplifying reference gene primers. The method was immunoSEQ multiplex PCR; TCRdb's version includes in-frame clones alone and lacks a portion of them. That table supplies the V and J calls and clone size; D and trimming were determined from the DNA. Of about 320,000 clones listed, roughly 88% are singletons. The V gene lost 2 bases and the J gene lost 0 bases, with 7 bases spanning the gap. The CDR3 spans 13 residues. The germline gives CDR1 SQVTM, CDR2 ANQGSEA. These data are taken from a study of blood T cell repertoires in COVID-19. Overall study: Samples taken during acute and convalescent COVID-19 were collected in the United States, Italy and Spain. T cells, B-cell-depleted T cells, or PBMCs provided the cDNA or gDNA that served as material.

The chain combines TRBV29-1 with TRBJ1-1; D gene uncertain. This clonotype originated in a woman in her forties or fifties with acute or convalescent COVID-19. Material: peripheral blood. CDR3 DNA sequence: TGCAGCGTTGAAAGGCGGATGAACACTGAAGCTTTCTTT. Translating it yields CSVERRMNTEAFF.